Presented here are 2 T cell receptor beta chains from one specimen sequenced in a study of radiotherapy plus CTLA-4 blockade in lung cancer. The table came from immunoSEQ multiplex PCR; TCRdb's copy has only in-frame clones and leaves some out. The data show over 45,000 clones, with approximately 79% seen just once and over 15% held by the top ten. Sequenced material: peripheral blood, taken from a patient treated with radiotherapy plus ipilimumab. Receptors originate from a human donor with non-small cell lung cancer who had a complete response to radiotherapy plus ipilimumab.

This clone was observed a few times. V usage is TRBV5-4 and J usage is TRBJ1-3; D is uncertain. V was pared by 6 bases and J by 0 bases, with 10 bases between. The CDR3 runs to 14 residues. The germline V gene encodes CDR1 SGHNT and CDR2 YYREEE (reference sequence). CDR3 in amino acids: CASTSPSSGNTIYF. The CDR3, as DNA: TGTGCCAGCACCTCCCCCAGCTCTGGAAACACCATATATTTT.

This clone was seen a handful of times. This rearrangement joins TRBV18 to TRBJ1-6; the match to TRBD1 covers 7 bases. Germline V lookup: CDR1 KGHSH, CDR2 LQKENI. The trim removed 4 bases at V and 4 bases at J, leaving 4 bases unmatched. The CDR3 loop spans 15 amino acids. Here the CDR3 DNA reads TGTGCCAGCTCACTTTCGGGACAGTATAATTCACCCCTCCACTTT. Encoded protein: CASSLSGQYNSPLHF.